This entry lists 8 T cell receptor beta chains sequenced from one sample in a study of tumor-infiltrating lymphocytes in primary liver carcinoma. The input was 450 to 500 ng total RNA; TCR beta cDNA was made from it with a constant-region primer. Each TCR beta library was derived from three nested multiplex PCR rounds that employed slightly modified ARM-PCR. The first two PCR rounds used TRBV1-TRBV30 forward primers with a C-beta reverse primer, 10 cycles each. TCRdb reprocessed the multiplex PCR reads via MiXCR and lists one record per CDR3 protein. In the table there are 50,000 to 70,000 distinct CDR3 sequences, less than 75% of which are singletons. From about 19-30 mg of unsorted bulk tissue, DNA and RNA were co-extracted together. The sequenced sample was liver tumor tissue from sampling region 2. The subset: tumor region T2, inferior pole. The receptors shown here come from a man between 35 and 55 years old with primary liver carcinoma and hepatitis B virus infection.

Concerning this clonotype itself: A read error is possible here, since a much larger clone lies one base away. This chain links TRBV13 with TRBJ1-2; 9 bases fit TRBD1. The V gene's germline CDR1 is PRHDT and CDR2 FYEKMQ (reference sequence). The CDR3 runs 14 residues. CDR3 region: CASSSQGAYYDYTF. CDR3 DNA: TGTGCCAGCAGCTCACAGGGGGCCTACTATGACTACACCTTC.

As regards this clonotype: At one boundary the junction diverges from the germline segment, which might be a read error. This chain joins TRBV4-3 and TRBJ1-6; D perhaps matches TRBD1 (5 bases). Germline V gene lookup returns CDR1 LGHNA and CDR2 YSLEER. The CDR3 sequence is 15 residues long. The CDR3: CASSQDRRANSPPHF. Here the CDR3 DNA reads TGCGCCAGTAGCCAAGACAGACGGGCCAATTCACCCCCCCACTTC.

In the case of this clonotype: An end of the junction differs from the germline gene, which may be a read error. This chain uses TRBV5-4 with TRBJ2-7, with 15 bases matching TRBD2. CDR1 SGHNT and CDR2 YYREEE come from the germline V gene (reference sequence). The CDR3 has 16 amino acids. The CDR3 spells CAISDPGLAGGYEQYF. The CDR3 DNA sequence: TGTGCCATCAGCGATCCGGGACTAGCGGGGGGCTACGAACAGTACTTC. The whole variable domain, remainder taken from reference TRBV5-4 and TRBJ2-7, is ETGVTQSPTHLIKTRGQQVTLRCSSQSGHNTVSWYQQALGQGPQFIFQYYREEENGRGNFPPRFSGLQFPNYSSELNVNALELDDSALYLCAISDPGLAGGYEQYFGPGTRLTVT.

V usage is TRBV29-1 and J usage is TRBJ2-1, with no clear D. CDR3 size: 12 residues. CDR1 and CDR2 (germline): SQVTM, ANQGSEA. Trimming pared 5 bases from V and 7 bases from J, leaving 12 bases between. The CDR3 sequence: CSVRHVGNEQFF. CDR3 coding DNA: TGCAGCGTTAGACACGTTGGGAATGAGCAGTTCTTC.

Remarks on this clonotype: This may stem from a read error, because a much larger clone lies one nucleotide away. The gene calls are TRBV11-1 and TRBJ2-3; a weak D match, TRBD2 (5 bases). The CDR3 extends over 15 amino acids. The germline CDR1 and CDR2 sequences are SGHAT and FQDESV (reference sequence). Between the trimmed V and J ends, which lost 6 bases and 0 bases, there was a span of 13 bases. The CDR3 bases are TGTGCCAGCAGTTTGTCGAGGGAGAGCACAGATACGCAGTATTTT. Its protein product is CASSLSRESTDTQYF.

The chain uses TRBV7-8 and TRBJ2-7, with D uncertain. V shed 1 base and J shed 7 bases, with 14 bases lying between them. This CDR3 has 14 amino acids. The germline gives CDR1 SGHVS, CDR2 FQNEAQ. As DNA, the CDR3 is TGTGCCAGCAGCTTAGTCCGACACCCCGGGGAGCAGTACTTC. It encodes CASSLVRHPGEQYF.

This chain connects TRBV12-3 or TRBV12-4 to TRBJ2-7; the D is unclear. There are 14 residues in the CDR3. V was cut by 10 bases and J by 6 bases, with 22 bases left in between. As DNA, the CDR3 is TGTGCCAACACTTTTGCAAGTAGCTCTCGCGAGCAGTACTTC. It encodes CANTFASSSREQYF.

This clonotype was detected only once. The CDR3 ends on some other residue instead of the conserved phenylalanine or tryptophan, so this is likely a read error. The limits of the CDR3 on the DNA are not certain, so only TCRdb's listed CDR3 is given. The J gene is TRBJ2-1, the V gene TRBV14; the table's D call of TRBD2 was not tested on the DNA. The CDR3 comprises 15 residues, both ends counted. The V gene's germline CDR1 is SGHDN and CDR2 FVKESK. The CDR3 protein is CASSQFLAGNNEQFL.